Below, one T cell receptor (beta chain) is given with its context. Antigen unknown. Both subsets, CD45RA+ naive and CD45RA-negative memory, were split from the CD4+ cells. This sample was taken from a study of shared clonotypes between healthy human individuals. Study results and limitations: All-four-donor shared clonotypes had higher generation probabilities than non-shared clonotypes did.

Produced via immunoSEQ multiplex PCR; TCRdb's table is partial and in-frame only. This sample carries over a million clones, under 80% of them seen once, and the ten largest clones take roughly 1.5%. The J segment lost 2 bases and the V segment lost 9 bases, leaving 6 bases of the junction unmatched. Per the germline V gene, CDR1 is SGHDN and CDR2 is FVKESK. There are 14 residues in the CDR3. Material for sequencing was memory CD4+ T cells sorted from blood. Subset of the sample: CD45RA-negative fraction. This TCR came from a young man in good health. The V and J genes are TRBV14 and TRBJ1-3, with 8 bases aligning to TRBD1. CDR3 protein: CASSSQGAGNTIYF. CDR3 sequence (DNA): TGTGCCAGTTCATCACAGGGGGCTGGAAACACCATATATTTT.